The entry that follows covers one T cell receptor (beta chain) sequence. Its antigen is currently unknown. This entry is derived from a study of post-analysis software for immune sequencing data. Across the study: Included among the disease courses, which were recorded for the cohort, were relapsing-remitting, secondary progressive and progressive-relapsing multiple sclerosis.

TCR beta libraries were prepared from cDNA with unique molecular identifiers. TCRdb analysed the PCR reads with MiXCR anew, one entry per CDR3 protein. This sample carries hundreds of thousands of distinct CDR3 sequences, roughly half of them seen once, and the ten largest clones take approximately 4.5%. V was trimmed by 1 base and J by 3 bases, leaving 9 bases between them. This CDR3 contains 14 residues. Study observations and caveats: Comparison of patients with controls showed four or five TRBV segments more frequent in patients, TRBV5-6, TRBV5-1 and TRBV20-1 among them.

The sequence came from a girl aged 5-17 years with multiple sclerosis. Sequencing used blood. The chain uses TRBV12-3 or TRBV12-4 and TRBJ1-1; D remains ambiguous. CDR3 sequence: CASSLEIMDTEAFF. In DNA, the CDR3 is TGTGCCAGCAGTTTAGAGATCATGGACACTGAAGCTTTCTTT.